The entry that follows covers one T cell receptor (beta chain) sequence. The method was immunoSEQ multiplex PCR; TCRdb's version includes in-frame clones alone and lacks a portion of them. The sample consists of 250,000 to 350,000 clones, 70% to 85% of them appearing once. This sample stems from a study of blood T cell repertoires in COVID-19. Study at large: Nucleic acid was either cDNA or gDNA, and it came from T cells, B-cell-depleted T cells, or PBMCs.

The V segment lost 9 bases and the J segment 2 bases; nucleotides outside the gene matches: 11. The CDR3 length is 16 residues. CDR1 LNHDA and CDR2 SQIVND come from the germline V gene (reference sequence). Specimen: peripheral blood. This chain uses TRBV19 with TRBJ2-1; 9 bases align to TRBD2. This sequence originates from a human donor with COVID-19, enrolled during active disease. The donor label of this sample is uncertain. DNA of the CDR3: TGTGCCAGCCAACGCGGACTAGCGCACACCTACAATGAGCAGTTCTTC. Protein: CASQRGLAHTYNEQFF.